Below are 22 T cell receptor beta chains sequenced from a single sample in a study of blood T cell repertoires in COVID-19. TCRdb keeps only in-frame clones here, not all; method: immunoSEQ multiplex PCR. The table has about 110,000 clones, approximately 85% seen once. What was sequenced was peripheral blood. The receptors here all came from a man in his forties with acute or convalescent COVID-19.

In this sample, this clone turned up a few times. V gene TRBV29-1 combines with J gene TRBJ1-6; weak D call: TRBD1 (6 bases). V was shortened by 4 bases and J by 10 bases, with 14 bases between the two germline ends. The CDR3 is 13 residues long. Germline CDR1 and CDR2: SQVTM and ANQGSEA. CDR3 sequence: CSVAYHRESPLHF. CDR3 nucleotide sequence: TGCAGCGTTGCCTACCACAGGGAATCACCCCTCCACTTT. Complete variable domain (other parts from reference TRBV29-1 and TRBJ1-6): SAVISQKPSRDICQRGTSLTIQCQVDSQVTMMFWYRQQPGQSLTLIATANQGSEATYESGFVIDKFPISRPNLTFSTLTVSNMSPEDSSIYLCSVAYHRESPLHFGNGTRLTVT.

The chain combines TRBV14 with TRBJ1-1; 8 nucleotides match TRBD1. The J segment lost 5 bases and the V segment lost 4 bases, leaving 6 bases of the junction unmatched. Germline V gene data show CDR1 as SGHDN and CDR2 as FVKESK. The CDR3 is made up of 14 amino acids. The CDR3 is CASSPRGRGTEAFF. The CDR3 region has the DNA TGTGCCAGCAGCCCCAGGGGGCGAGGGACTGAAGCTTTCTTT.

V gene TRBV11-2 combines with J gene TRBJ2-3; a weak D match, TRBD2 (5 bases). CDR1 SGHAT and CDR2 FQNNGV come from the germline V gene. The CDR3 has 15 amino acids. Trimming shortened V by 8 bases and J by 6 bases, and 21 bases separated the two germline ends. The CDR3 region has the DNA TGTGCCAGCGCGAGGGTTGGGCAGGTTAAGGATACGCAGTATTTT. It encodes CASARVGQVKDTQYF.

The V gene is TRBV24-1, the J gene TRBJ2-5, with TRBD2 matching over 13 bases. Looked up from germline, CDR1 is KGHDR and CDR2 is SFDVKD. The ends lost 4 bases at V and 3 bases at J; junction bases unmatched: 1. The CDR3 length is 15 residues. Here the CDR3 reads CATSDGTSGEETQYF. CDR3 DNA sequence: TGTGCCACCAGTGACGGGACTAGCGGGGAAGAGACCCAGTACTTC.

This clone has only a few counts. V usage is TRBV7-2 and J usage is TRBJ2-5; TRBD2 agrees at 9 bases. With 4 bases clipped from V and 5 bases from J, the junction kept 5 bases outside the gene matches. This CDR3 region has 14 residues. CDR1 and CDR2 from the germline V gene are SGHTA and FQGNSA. The CDR3 is CASSSRTSAETQYF. The CDR3 bases are TGTGCCAGCAGCTCCCGGACTAGCGCGGAGACCCAGTACTTC.

The gene calls are TRBV5-1 and TRBJ2-3; 7 nucleotides agree with TRBD1. The junction had 2 bases not matched to a gene; V was cut back by 0 bases and J by 4 bases. The CDR3 sequence is 14 residues long. CDR1 and CDR2 (germline): SGHRS, YFSETQ. This chain's CDR3 is CASSLAQGADTQYF. The CDR3 nucleotides are TGCGCCAGCAGCTTGGCCCAGGGGGCAGATACGCAGTATTTT.

The chain employs TRBV28 and TRBJ1-2; D gene unclear. The CDR3 length is 11 residues. V dropped 7 bases and J dropped 0 bases, with 3 bases sitting between them. Germline V CDR1 and CDR2: MDHEN, SYDVKM. The CDR3 DNA reads as TGTGCCAGCACTTCTAACTATGGCTACACCTTC. Translating it yields CASTSNYGYTF.

V usage is TRBV7-6 and J usage is TRBJ1-1; TRBD1 matches 8 bases. Germline V CDR1 and CDR2: SGHVS, FNYEAQ. This CDR3 has 15 amino acids. V was clipped by 5 bases and J by 5 bases; unmatched bases: 10. DNA for the CDR3: TGTGCCAGCAGCCCCCAGACAGGGGAAAAAACTGAAGCTTTCTTT. As protein: CASSPQTGEKTEAFF.

The V and J genes are TRBV5-1 and TRBJ2-5; 9 bases are a match to TRBD2. Germline CDR1 is SGHRS and CDR2 is YFSETQ. Trimming removed 2 bases from V and 5 bases from J; junction bases left unmatched: 16. The CDR3 is 18 residues long. The CDR3 here is CASSFSSLRGGRRETQYF. For the CDR3, the DNA is TGCGCCAGCAGCTTTTCTTCCCTGCGGGGGGGCAGGCGGGAGACCCAGTACTTC.

The chain uses TRBV15 and TRBJ2-7; D ambiguous. This CDR3 is 14 amino acids long. V lost 0 bases and J lost 2, with 8 bases in between. Germline values: CDR1 LNHNV, CDR2 YYDKDF (reference sequence). The CDR3 DNA sequence: TGTGCCACCAGCAGAGATAGAGTGGCCTACGAGCAGTACTTC. Translated, it gives CATSRDRVAYEQYF.

In its sample, this clone was seen once. The chain recombines TRBV19 with TRBJ2-2, with D possibly TRBD2 on 6 matching bases. Germline V gene sequence: CDR1 LNHDA, CDR2 SQIVND (reference sequence). This CDR3 contains 16 residues. Between the trimmed V and J ends, which lost 3 bases and 0 bases, there was a span of 11 bases. CDR3 DNA: TGTGCCAGTAGTATGGGGGGAATACCGAACACCGGGGAGCTGTTTTTT. Its protein is CASSMGGIPNTGELFF.

J is TRBJ2-7 and V is TRBV5-1; 7 positions match TRBD1. Germline CDR1 and CDR2: SGHRS and YFSETQ. V was pared by 5 bases and J by 0 bases, with 11 bases of the junction left unmatched. The CDR3 contains 16 residues. The CDR3 nucleotides are TGCGCCAGCAGGCGAACAGGGGCCCGAAGCTCCTACGAGCAGTACTTC. Its protein product is CASRRTGARSSYEQYF.

The genes are TRBV9 and TRBJ1-3; TRBD1 matches 12 bases. The CDR3 contains 16 residues. Germline V CDR1 and CDR2: SGDLS, YYNGEE. V gave up 2 bases and J gave up 1 base; unmatched junction bases: 1. CDR3 nucleotide sequence: TGTGCCAGCAGCGTGGGACAGGGGGCATCTGGAAACACCATATATTTT. As protein: CASSVGQGASGNTIYF. Complete variable domain (other parts from reference TRBV9 and TRBJ1-3): DSGVTQTPKHLITATGQRVTLRCSPRSGDLSVYWYQQSLDQGLQFLIQYYNGEERAKGNILERFSAQQFPDLHSELNLSSLELGDSALYFCASSVGQGASGNTIYFGEGSWLTVV.

The V call is TRBV28, the J call TRBJ2-1; tentatively, D is TRBD2 (6 bases). Germline CDR1 and CDR2: MDHEN and SYDVKM. V was trimmed by 5 bases and J by 6 bases, leaving 17 bases between them. This CDR3 spans 15 amino acids. The CDR3 loop reads CASSEGTLRSNEQFF. CDR3 in DNA: TGTGCCAGCAGTGAAGGGACTCTAAGGTCCAATGAGCAGTTCTTC.

The chain employs TRBV19 and TRBJ1-5; 9 bases are shared with TRBD1. The CDR3 contains 15 residues. With V trimmed by 6 bases and J by 1 base, 4 bases remained unmatched. Germline V gene sequence: CDR1 LNHDA, CDR2 SQIVND (reference sequence). The CDR3 sequence is CASSNRGLSNQPQHF. DNA for the CDR3: TGTGCCAGTAGCAACAGGGGGCTGAGCAATCAGCCCCAGCATTTT. Based on the CDR3 plus reference TRBV19 and TRBJ1-5, the full variable domain is DGGITQSPKYLFRKEGQNVTLSCEQNLNHDAMYWYRQDPGQGLRLIYYSQIVNDFQKGDIAEGYSVSREKKESFPLTVTSAQKNPTAFYLCASSNRGLSNQPQHFGDGTRLSIL.

This clone is a singleton in its sample. The chain links TRBV7-2 to TRBJ1-4, with TRBD1 matching over 7 bases. The CDR3 has 19 amino acids. Looked up from germline, CDR1 is SGHTA and CDR2 is FQGNSA. The V gene end was trimmed by 1 base and the J gene end by 1 base; junction bases not matched to a gene: 12. CDR3 sequence: CASSLGVQGGLGTNEKLFF. Here the CDR3 DNA reads TGTGCCAGCAGCTTAGGGGTACAAGGGGGCCTTGGAACTAATGAAAAACTGTTTTTT. The full variable domain, in which reference TRBV7-2 and TRBJ1-4 provide the parts outside the CDR3, is GAGVSQSPSNKVTEKGKDVELRCDPISGHTALYWYRQSLGQGLEFLIYFQGNSAPDKSGLPSDRFSAERTGGSVSTLTIQRTQQEDSAVYLCASSLGVQGGLGTNEKLFFGSGTQLSVL.

CDR3 nucleotide sequence: TGTGCCAGCAGCAGGACTAGCGGGGTCAATGAGCAGTTCTTC. This encodes CASSRTSGVNEQFF. The V and J genes are TRBV11-2 and TRBJ2-1, with 12 bases lining up with TRBD2. CDR3 size: 14 residues. Germline V gene data show CDR1 as SGHAT and CDR2 as FQNNGV. V lost 5 bases to trimming and J lost 6 bases; unmatched junction nucleotides: 2.

This sequence joins TRBV5-4 and TRBJ2-1; D is perhaps TRBD2 (6 bases). CDR1 and CDR2 from the germline V gene are SGHNT and YYREEE (reference sequence). Trimming took off 1 base at V and 0 bases at J, with 11 bases between the two ends. The CDR3 runs to 16 residues. The CDR3 bases are TGTGCCAGCAGCTTGTTTGGGGGAGGCTCCTACAATGAGCAGTTCTTC. Translating it yields CASSLFGGGSYNEQFF.

This clone was found once. V gene TRBV10-3 combines with J gene TRBJ2-2, with D possibly matching TRBD1 (5 bases). V was cut by 3 bases and J by 5 bases, with 13 bases left in between. The CDR3 is 15 amino acids. Germline V CDR1 and CDR2: ENHRY, SYGVKD. CDR3 sequence reads: CAISERGPPTGELFF. The CDR3 bases are TGTGCCATCAGTGAAAGGGGCCCTCCTACCGGGGAGCTGTTTTTT.

This clone was observed once. The chain has TRBV6-5 and TRBJ1-5; TRBD1 matches at 7 bases. The CDR3 length is 13 residues. CDR1 is MNHEY and CDR2 is SVGAGI in the germline V gene. V was clipped by 6 bases and J by 4 bases; unmatched bases: 3. The CDR3 DNA sequence: TGTGCCAGCAGCGGGACAGAGAATCAGCCCCAGCATTTT. This codes for CASSGTENQPQHF.

The chain is built from TRBV6-2 or TRBV6-3 and TRBJ1-5, with D perhaps TRBD1 (6 bases). Looked up from germline, CDR1 is MNHEY and CDR2 is SVGEGT. The CDR3 has 15 amino acids. The V gene lost 6 bases and the J gene lost 6 bases, with 18 bases spanning the gap. CDR3 region: CASSLQTGLGQPQHF. The CDR3 DNA reads TGTGCCAGCAGCTTACAAACAGGGTTGGGTCAGCCCCAGCATTTT.

The rearrangement joins TRBV6-5 to TRBJ1-4; perhaps TRBD1 as D (5 bases). This CDR3 contains 12 residues. Germline CDR1 MNHEY, CDR2 SVGAGI. V dropped 6 bases and J dropped 11 bases, with 13 bases sitting between them. The CDR3 is CASSSLGGKLFF. Written as DNA, the CDR3 is TGTGCCAGCAGCTCCCTCGGGGGGAAACTGTTTTTT.